Listed below are T cell receptor beta chains from one sample, sequenced in a study of blood T cell repertoires in COVID-19. The data were produced by immunoSEQ multiplex PCR, yet TCRdb's version contains in-frame clones alone and is incomplete. The sample holds some 70,000 clones, 70% to 90% seen once. Sequenced input: peripheral blood. All receptors derive from a man in his fifties with active COVID-19. Each CDR3 is given with its conserved first and last residue. A D gene is named only where the DNA matches it firmly. Rows give clone size only sometimes, using once, few, many, or a class for an expanded clone.

TRBV5-1	TRBJ2-6	NA	NA	TGCGCCAGCAGCCCACTCCAGAGCAGGATTTCTGGGGCCAACGTCCTGACTTTC	CASSPLQSRISGANVLTF
TRBV5-4	TRBJ2-2	NA	few	TGTGCCAGCAGCTTGGCGGGGAACGGGGAGCTGTTTTTT	CASSLAGNGELFF
TRBV29-1	TRBJ1-1	NA	NA	TGCAGCGGTAGGGACATACCGAACACTGAAGCTTTCTTT	CSGRDIPNTEAFF
TRBV7-6	TRBJ2-1	TRBD2	few	TGTGCCAGCAGCTCTAGCGGGAGTCCTCTAATATACAATGAGCAGTTCTTC	CASSSSGSPLIYNEQFF
TRBV9	TRBJ1-3	TRBD1	few	TGTGCCAGCAGCGTCACGACAGGGGCCGGAAACACCATATATTTT	CASSVTTGAGNTIYF
TRBV6-6	TRBJ2-3	NA	NA	TGTGCCAGCTCCTGGAGGGATGCGCAGTATTTT	CASSWRDAQYF
TRBV5-1	TRBJ2-7	TRBD1	NA	TGCGCCAGCAGCTTGAGCGGACAGGGGGCTTCCGAGCAGTACTTC	CASSLSGQGASEQYF
TRBV6-5	TRBJ2-7	TRBD1	NA	TGTGCCAGCAGAGGGACAGGATCCTACGAGCAGTACTTC	CASRGTGSYEQYF
TRBV19	TRBJ2-6	NA	NA	TGTGCCAGTAGTACCCAGGGAATTAATTTGGCTGGGGCCAACGTCCTGACTTTC	CASSTQGINLAGANVLTF
TRBV4-1	TRBJ1-2	TRBD1	once	TGCGCCAGCAGCCAAGGAAGGGACAGCTCATCTGGCTACACCTTC	CASSQGRDSSSGYTF
TRBV2	TRBJ1-1	NA	NA	TGTGCCAGCAGTGAAGCGCGGCTGTCTATCGAAGCTTTCTTT	CASSEARLSIEAFF
TRBV19	TRBJ2-3	NA	NA	TGTGCCAGTAGTATATCTGGAGTTAGCACAGATACGCAGTATTTT	CASSISGVSTDTQYF
TRBV16	TRBJ2-7	TRBD1	NA	TGTGCCAGCAGCCAACTCGGACAGGGGGCTGACGAGCAGTACTTC	CASSQLGQGADEQYF
TRBV7-8	TRBJ2-1	NA	once	TGTGCCAGCAGCTTAGTTGACTCCACCAATGAGCAGTTCTTC	CASSLVDSTNEQFF
TRBV27	TRBJ1-2	TRBD1	NA	TGTGCCAGCAGTCCAGGACAGGGGCGGCTAGCTAACTATGGCTACACCTTC	CASSPGQGRLANYGYTF
TRBV12-3/TRBV12-4	TRBJ1-6	NA	once	TGTGCCAGCAGTTCCCTCTATAATTCACCCCTCCACTTT	CASSSLYNSPLHF
TRBV15	TRBJ1-4	NA	NA	TGTGCCACCAGCACAGTACTTCAGGGAAGTAATGAAAAACTGTTTTTT	CATSTVLQGSNEKLFF
TRBV5-1	TRBJ1-2	TRBD1	NA	TGCGCCAGCAGTTTAATTACAGGGGGCGCAGGAAAAGGCTACACCTTC	CASSLITGGAGKGYTF
TRBV18	TRBJ2-7	NA	NA	TGTGCCAGCTCACCACGGGACACGCACTACGAGCAGTACTTC	CASSPRDTHYEQYF
TRBV5-1	TRBJ2-2	NA	NA	TGCGCCAGCAGCGTTCGATCTAGTAACACCGGGGAGCTGTTTTTT	CASSVRSSNTGELFF
TRBV3-1/TRBV3-2	TRBJ2-1	TRBD2	NA	TGTGCCAGCAGCCAAGAGGGGGTAGCGGGGTTGCAGTTCTTC	CASSQEGVAGLQFF
TRBV4-1	TRBJ2-1	TRBD1	NA	TGCGCCAGCAGCCAAGGCACAGGGGTGTATAGCTCCTACAATGAGCAGTTCTTC	CASSQGTGVYSSYNEQFF
TRBV30	TRBJ1-2	TRBD1	once	TGTGCCTGGAGGGGAACGACAGGGGGCTGGGGTAGTGGCTACACCTTC	CAWRGTTGGWGSGYTF
TRBV6-1	TRBJ1-1	NA	few	TGTGCCAGCAGTGAAGGCACGGGCACTGAAGCTTTCTTT	CASSEGTGTEAFF
TRBV12-3/TRBV12-4	TRBJ1-2	NA	NA	TGTGCCAGCAGTTTAGGGACTGAATATGGCTACACCTTC	CASSLGTEYGYTF
TRBV18	TRBJ2-7	TRBD1	NA	TGTGCCAGCTCACCGTCCCCGACAGGGGGAGGGCACGAGCAGTACTTC	CASSPSPTGGGHEQYF
TRBV24-1	TRBJ1-4	NA	NA	TGTGCCACCAGTGGGCTGGCAACTAATGAAAAACTGTTTTTT	CATSGLATNEKLFF
TRBV5-4	TRBJ2-1	TRBD1	NA	TGTGCCAGCAGCAGGACAGGGGGCAATGAGCAGTTCTTC	CASSRTGGNEQFF
TRBV4-1	TRBJ2-3	NA	NA	TGCGCCAGCAGCCAAGGTTGGGGGGAGACAGATACGCAGTATTTT	CASSQGWGETDTQYF
TRBV11-3	TRBJ1-1	NA	NA	TGTGCCAGCAGCATCAAGAGGAACACTGAAGCTTTCTTT	CASSIKRNTEAFF
TRBV7-9	TRBJ1-2	NA	NA	TGTGCCAGCAGCTTAACACAGGCCCACTATGGCTACACCTTC	CASSLTQAHYGYTF
TRBV4-1	TRBJ1-6	TRBD1	NA	TGCGCCAGCAGCCAAGTGGGATCAGGACAGGGCGCCTCACCCCTCCACTTT	CASSQVGSGQGASPLHF